Below are 12 T cell receptor beta chains sequenced from a single sample in a study of cytomegalovirus exposure and HLA in healthy donors. Only in-frame clones appear in the TCRdb table, and some are missing; sequencing was by immunoSEQ multiplex PCR. In the table there are more than 45,000 clones, roughly 87% of which are singletons. Sequenced sample: PBMCs. The receptors originated from a woman aged 18 to 35 in good health and CMV-seronegative.

The rearrangement links TRBV6-1 to TRBJ1-2; 9 bases fit TRBD1. Looked up from germline, CDR1 is MNHNS and CDR2 is SASEGT. The CDR3 spans 14 residues. V lost 8 bases to trimming and J lost 7 bases; unmatched junction nucleotides: 11. The CDR3 sequence is CASESGQGTSGYTF. In DNA, the CDR3 is TGTGCCAGCGAAAGTGGACAGGGGACTTCTGGCTACACCTTC.

V usage is TRBV18 and J usage is TRBJ1-1, with D possibly TRBD1 on 5 matching bases. CDR1 KGHSH and CDR2 LQKENI come from the germline V gene. Deletions cut 3 bases from V and 0 bases from J, with 11 bases between. This CDR3 is built from 15 residues. CDR3 loop: CASSPPSTVNTEAFF. The DNA of the CDR3 is TGTGCCAGCTCACCCCCCTCGACAGTGAACACTGAAGCTTTCTTT.

This clone was observed a single time. This chain joins TRBV27 and TRBJ2-1; 12 bases match TRBD2. With 2 bases clipped from V and 9 bases from J, the junction kept 8 bases outside the gene matches. This CDR3 spans 16 amino acids. CDR1 and CDR2 (germline): MNHEY, SMNVEV (reference sequence). CDR3 in DNA: TGTGCCAGCAGTTTAACACTAGCGGGAGGAGTAGGTGAGCAGTTCTTC. Encoded protein: CASSLTLAGGVGEQFF.

This chain uses TRBV25-1 with TRBJ1-1; 9 bases agree with TRBD1. The CDR3 runs to 16 residues. Germline loops: CDR1 MGHDK, CDR2 SYGVNS. Germline trimming cut 6 bases from V and 6 bases from J; bases unmatched to any gene: 14. The CDR3 DNA follows: TGTGCCAGCAGCCCTCCCGGGACAGGGAGGGCGCCTGAAGCTTTCTTT. Its translation: CASSPPGTGRAPEAFF.

V is TRBV28 and J is TRBJ2-6; D is perhaps TRBD1 (5 bases). This CDR3 is built from 15 residues. CDR1 and CDR2 from the germline V gene are MDHEN and SYDVKM. Trimming left V 6 bases short and J 5 bases short, with 14 bases between. This CDR3 reads CASSQLGARANVLTF. DNA of the CDR3: TGTGCCAGCAGCCAGTTAGGGGCGCGGGCCAACGTCCTGACTTTC.

This chain joins TRBV5-6 and TRBJ1-3, with D possibly being TRBD1 (6 bases). Trimming pared 1 base from V and 2 bases from J, leaving 10 bases between. This CDR3 is built from 15 residues. From germline, CDR1 is SGHDT and CDR2 YYEEEE. This chain's CDR3 is CASSLTWTAGNTIYF. The CDR3 DNA reads as TGTGCCAGCAGCTTGACGTGGACAGCTGGAAACACCATATATTTT.

The chain combines TRBV6-6 with TRBJ2-1; no firm D call. The germline V gene encodes CDR1 MNHNY and CDR2 SVGAGI (reference sequence). This CDR3 region has 15 residues. Trimming stripped 6 bases from V and 0 bases from J, with 12 bases between. CDR3 residues: CASSLPLSSYNEQFF. The DNA of the CDR3 is TGTGCCAGCAGCCTACCGTTAAGCTCCTACAATGAGCAGTTCTTC.

V is TRBV7-9 and J is TRBJ1-1, with a possible D match to TRBD1 (5 bases). The V gene lost 3 bases and the J gene lost 3 bases, with 17 bases spanning the gap. This CDR3 is built from 16 residues. CDR1 is SEHNR and CDR2 is FQNEAQ in the germline V gene (reference sequence). The CDR3 sequence: CASSFGPTEWDTEAFF. CDR3 DNA: TGTGCCAGCAGCTTTGGCCCGACAGAGTGGGACACTGAAGCTTTCTTT.

This clone showed up just once. The CDR3 loop is CASSSLRTSGSKGGELFF. Here the CDR3 DNA reads TGTGCCAGCAGTTCCTTAAGGACTAGCGGGAGCAAGGGCGGGGAGCTGTTTTTT. The J gene is TRBJ2-2, the V gene TRBV27, with TRBD2 matching over 13 bases. Trimming at V came to 4 bases and at J to 7 bases, leaving 12 bases not matched to a gene. The CDR3 loop spans 18 amino acids. Germline V gene lookup returns CDR1 MNHEY and CDR2 SMNVEV (reference sequence).

The chain recombines TRBV12-5 with TRBJ2-3; 8 nucleotides match TRBD2. Germline lookup yields CDR1 LGHNT and CDR2 FRNRAP. The V gene end was trimmed by 1 base and the J gene end by 1 base; junction bases not matched to a gene: 1. This CDR3 has 15 amino acids. DNA of the CDR3: TGTGCTAGTGGTTTGGCGGGGGGGGGCACAGATACGCAGTATTTT. It yields the protein CASGLAGGGTDTQYF.

This clone came up once. The chain uses TRBV7-9 and TRBJ2-1; 10 bases align to TRBD2. This CDR3 region has 15 residues. Germline-derived CDR1 and CDR2 are SEHNR and FQNEAQ (reference sequence). The ends lost 5 bases at V and 7 bases at J; junction bases unmatched: 8. CDR3 in DNA: TGTGCCAGCAGCCTCAGCGGGGGGGCGGGTAATGAGCAGTTCTTC. This codes for CASSLSGGAGNEQFF.

As DNA, the CDR3 is TGCGCCAGCAGCTTGGAGGGGGCAGAGACCCAGTACTTC. This translates into CASSLEGAETQYF. The rearrangement uses TRBV5-1 and TRBJ2-5; 7 nucleotides align to TRBD1. The germline V gene encodes CDR1 SGHRS and CDR2 YFSETQ. This CDR3 has 13 amino acids. V trimming: 0 bases; J trimming: 4 bases; junction bases outside the gene matches: 0.